One and the same sample provided the 20 T cell receptor beta chains below, sequenced in a study of blood T cell repertoires in COVID-19. Using immunoSEQ multiplex PCR, the repertoire was profiled, and TCRdb retains in-frame clones only, with some absent. Among tens of thousands of clones listed, under 85% were seen once. The sample was peripheral blood. The receptor set was obtained from a woman aged 45-65 years with active or convalescent COVID-19.

The rearrangement joins TRBV24-1 to TRBJ2-5; 7 positions agree with TRBD2. The CDR3 runs 11 residues. V dropped 10 bases and J dropped 4; count of bases not matched to a gene: 2. From germline, CDR1 is KGHDR and CDR2 SFDVKD. Here the CDR3 reads CATGGGETQYF. As DNA, the CDR3 is TGTGCCACTGGGGGGGGAGAGACCCAGTACTTC.

The chain carries TRBV5-1 and TRBJ2-1; no clear D gene. V was cut by 0 bases and J by 5 bases, with 9 bases left in between. The CDR3 contains 14 residues. Germline V gives CDR1 SGHRS, CDR2 YFSETQ. CDR3 nucleotides: TGCGCCAGCAGCTTGGTCGCAGGAAACAATGAGCAGTTCTTC. Amino acids: CASSLVAGNNEQFF. The whole variable domain, remainder taken from reference TRBV5-1 and TRBJ2-1, is KAGVTQTPRYLIKTRGQQVTLSCSPISGHRSVSWYQQTPGQGLQFLFEYFSETQRNKGNFPGRFSGRQFSNSRSEMNVSTLELGDSALYLCASSLVAGNNEQFFGPGTRLTVL.

The table lists this clone with a few counts. The CDR3 region is CASSIVGDRGDTEAFF. The CDR3 nucleotides are TGTGCCAGTAGTATAGTCGGGGACAGGGGAGACACTGAAGCTTTCTTT. The chain has TRBV19 and TRBJ1-1; 10 bases line up with TRBD1. The junction had 5 bases not matched to a gene; V was cut back by 1 base and J by 3 bases. The CDR3 extends over 16 amino acids. CDR1 and CDR2 from the germline V gene are LNHDA and SQIVND (reference sequence). Variable domain in full (rest from reference TRBV19 and TRBJ1-1): DGGITQSPKYLFRKEGQNVTLSCEQNLNHDAMYWYRQDPGQGLRLIYYSQIVNDFQKGDIAEGYSVSREKKESFPLTVTSAQKNPTAFYLCASSIVGDRGDTEAFFGQGTRLTVV.

This chain links TRBV2 with TRBJ2-7, with D maybe TRBD1 (5 bases). The CDR3 totals 11 residues. Deletions cut 2 bases from V and 8 bases from J, with 7 bases between. Germline CDR1 reads SNHLY; CDR2 reads FYNNEI. CDR3 in DNA: TGTGCCAGCAGTGAACAGGGAAAGCAGTACTTC. This sequence encodes CASSEQGKQYF.

As to this clone: At one of its ends the junction is not consistent with the germline gene, which may arise from a read error. The chain links TRBV7-2 to TRBJ1-2; 9 bases align to TRBD1. CDR3 length: 13 residues. In germline, CDR1 is SGHTA, CDR2 FQGNSA. The CDR3 loop reads CASSLSPGDRVIF. The CDR3 bases are TGTGCCAGCAGCTTATCACCAGGGGACAGGGTGATTTTT.

This chain links TRBV5-1 with TRBJ1-1; no firm D call. Per germline, CDR1 SGHRS and CDR2 YFSETQ. The CDR3 contains 14 residues. The V gene lost 0 bases and the J gene lost 1 base, with 7 bases spanning the gap. CDR3 region: CASSLDAGNTEAFF. Written as DNA, the CDR3 is TGCGCCAGCAGCTTGGACGCAGGGAACACTGAAGCTTTCTTT.

The rearrangement joins TRBV18 to TRBJ1-1; 7 bases match TRBD1. Germline CDR1 and CDR2: KGHSH and LQKENI. The J segment lost 5 bases and the V segment lost 4 bases, leaving 4 bases of the junction unmatched. This CDR3 has 13 residues. CDR3 DNA sequence: TGTGCCAGCTCACGACAGGGTACGACTGAAGCTTTCTTT. Translated: CASSRQGTTEAFF.

This clone showed up just once. The CDR3 DNA reads as TGCGCCAGCAGACGGGAGGGATCCGCAGATACGCAGTATTTT. It is translated as CASRREGSADTQYF. This chain connects TRBV5-1 to TRBJ2-3; TRBD2 matches 8 bases. The germline V gene has CDR1 SGHRS and CDR2 YFSETQ. The CDR3 is 14 residues long. J lost 4 bases, V lost 5 bases, and 6 bases had no gene match.

There are a few counts of this clone. The V and J genes are TRBV2 and TRBJ2-1; TRBD2 might be the D (5 bases). The V end lost 2 bases, the J end lost 10 bases, and 15 bases lay between the germline ends. CDR1 is SNHLY, CDR2 FYNNEI, per germline. The CDR3 is 14 residues long. As DNA, the CDR3 is TGTGCCAGCAGTGAACCGCTAGCCCTAGGGGAGCAGTTCTTC. It encodes CASSEPLALGEQFF.

The rearrangement joins TRBV21-1 to TRBJ2-4; the table gives TRBD1 as D, unverified against the DNA. TRBV21-1 represents a pseudogene. The CDR3 consists of 13 residues. The CDR3 protein is CASSRVETGPKYF. The DNA for the CDR3 is TGTGCCAGCAGCCGCGTCGAGACAGGGCCCAAGTACTTC.

The chain combines TRBV27 with TRBJ1-5; D remains unclear. This CDR3 is 16 amino acids long. Trimming removed 0 bases at V and 1 base at J, with 10 bases between. The germline V gene encodes CDR1 MNHEY and CDR2 SMNVEV (reference sequence). This CDR3 is CASSLSVPGSNQPQHF. Written as DNA, the CDR3 is TGTGCCAGCAGTTTATCGGTTCCGGGGAGCAATCAGCCCCAGCATTTT.

The V and J genes are TRBV29-1 and TRBJ1-3; D not resolved. Between the trimmed V and J ends, which lost 4 bases and 2 bases, there was a span of 12 bases. Germline-derived CDR1 and CDR2 are SQVTM and ANQGSEA. CDR3 length: 14 amino acids. The CDR3 region is CSVAPRQTGNTIYF. CDR3 DNA: TGCAGCGTTGCCCCCAGGCAGACTGGAAACACCATATATTTT.

The J gene is TRBJ2-2, the V gene TRBV7-9; D is uncertain. Deletions cut 2 bases from V and 7 bases from J, with 5 bases between. This CDR3 has 12 residues. Germline V gene sequence: CDR1 SEHNR, CDR2 FQNEAQ (reference sequence). The CDR3 DNA reads TGTGCCAGCAGCTTATTATACGGGGAGCTGTTTTTT. Amino acids: CASSLLYGELFF.

In its sample, this clone was seen a few times. CDR3: CASSARRGGGETQYF. CDR3 sequence (DNA): TGTGCCAGCAGCGCACGTAGAGGGGGTGGGGAGACCCAGTACTTC. The V gene is TRBV9, the J gene TRBJ2-5; tentative D call: TRBD1 (6 bases). Germline V CDR1 and CDR2: SGDLS, YYNGEE. V was pared by 3 bases and J by 5 bases, with 17 bases between. This CDR3 is 15 amino acids long.

The chain recombines TRBV4-1 with TRBJ2-7, with 8 positions matching TRBD2. Germline V gene data show CDR1 as MGHRA and CDR2 as YSYEKL. The CDR3 length is 15 residues. After removal of 4 bases from V and 2 bases from J, the junction contained 7 bases not matched to a gene. DNA for the CDR3: TGCGCCAGCAGCCCGACTAGCGTCTTCCCCTACGAGCAGTACTTC. Protein sequence: CASSPTSVFPYEQYF.

The chain carries TRBV7-9 and TRBJ2-2; 10 bases are a match to TRBD2. From germline, CDR1 is SEHNR and CDR2 FQNEAQ (reference sequence). Trimming removed 8 bases from V and 2 bases from J; junction bases left unmatched: 11. The CDR3 has 17 residues. The CDR3 coding sequence is TGTGCCAGCGGACGGACTAGCGGAGGCTTAAACACCGGGGAGCTGTTTTTT. Residues: CASGRTSGGLNTGELFF.

The V gene is TRBV3-1 (or the pseudogene TRBV3-2), the J gene TRBJ1-3; D gene ambiguous. V shed 4 bases and J shed 0 bases, with 10 bases lying between them. This CDR3 spans 15 amino acids. From germline, CDR1 is LGHDT and CDR2 YNNKEL (reference sequence). The CDR3 here is CASSRGISSGNTIYF. The CDR3 nucleotides are TGTGCCAGCAGCCGCGGGATCTCCTCTGGAAACACCATATATTTT.

The chain uses TRBV4-3 and TRBJ1-6; 11 positions agree with TRBD1. With V trimmed by 1 base and J by 9 bases, 5 bases remained unmatched. CDR1 LGHNA and CDR2 YSLEER come from the germline V gene. The CDR3 sequence is 16 residues long. The CDR3 region is CASSQAGQGDGSPLHF. In DNA form, the CDR3 reads TGCGCCAGCAGCCAAGCGGGACAGGGGGACGGTTCACCCCTCCACTTT.

The chain recombines TRBV5-1 with TRBJ1-2; 12 nucleotides agree with TRBD1. The CDR3 totals 15 residues. Germline CDR1 SGHRS, CDR2 YFSETQ. With 0 bases clipped from V and 7 bases from J, the junction kept 4 bases outside the gene matches. The chain's CDR3 is CASSLDGTGGFGYTF. CDR3 nucleotides: TGCGCCAGCAGCTTGGATGGGACAGGGGGCTTTGGCTACACCTTC.

Here the CDR3 DNA reads TGTGCCTGGAATAGCAAAGGCAGGGCTAACACCGGGGAGCTGTTTTTT. This translates into CAWNSKGRANTGELFF. This chain uses TRBV30 with TRBJ2-2, with D possibly matching TRBD1 (5 bases). This CDR3 has 16 residues. Germline V gene data show CDR1 as GTSNPN and CDR2 as SVGIG (reference sequence). Trimming removed 4 bases at V and 2 bases at J, with 17 bases between.